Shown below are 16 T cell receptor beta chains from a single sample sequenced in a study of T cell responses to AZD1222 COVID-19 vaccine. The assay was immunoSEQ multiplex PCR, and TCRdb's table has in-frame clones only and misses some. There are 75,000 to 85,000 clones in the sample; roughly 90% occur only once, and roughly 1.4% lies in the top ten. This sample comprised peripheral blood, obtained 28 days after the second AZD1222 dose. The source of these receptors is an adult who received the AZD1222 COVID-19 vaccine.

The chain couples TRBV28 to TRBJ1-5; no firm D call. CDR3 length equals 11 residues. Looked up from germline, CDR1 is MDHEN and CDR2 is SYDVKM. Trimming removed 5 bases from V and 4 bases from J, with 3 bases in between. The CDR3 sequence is CASSKNQPQHF. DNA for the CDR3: TGTGCCAGCAGTAAGAATCAGCCCCAGCATTTT. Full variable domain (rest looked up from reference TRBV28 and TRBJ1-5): DVKVTQSSRYLVKRTGEKVFLECVQDMDHENMFWYRQDPGLGLRLIYFSYDVKMKEKGDIPEGYSVSREKKERFSLILESASTNQTSMYLCASSKNQPQHFGDGTRLSIL.

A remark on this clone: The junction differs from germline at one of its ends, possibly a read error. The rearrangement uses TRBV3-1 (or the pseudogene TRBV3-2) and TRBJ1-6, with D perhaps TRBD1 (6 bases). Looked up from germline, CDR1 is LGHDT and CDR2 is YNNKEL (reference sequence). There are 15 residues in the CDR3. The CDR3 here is CASSHLDRLNLPLHF. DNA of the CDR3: TGTGCCAGCAGCCATCTTGACAGGCTTAATTTACCCCTCCACTTT.

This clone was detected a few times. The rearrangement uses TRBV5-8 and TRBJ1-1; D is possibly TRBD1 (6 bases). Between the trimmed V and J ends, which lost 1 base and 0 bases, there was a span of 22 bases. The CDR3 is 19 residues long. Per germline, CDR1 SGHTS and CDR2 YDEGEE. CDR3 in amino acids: CASSLTYRVTVSMNTEAFF. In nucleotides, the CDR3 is TGTGCCAGCAGCTTGACCTACAGGGTAACCGTATCTATGAACACTGAAGCTTTCTTT. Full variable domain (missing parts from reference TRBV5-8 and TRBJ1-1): EAGVTQSPTHLIKTRGQQATLRCSPISGHTSVYWYQQALGLGLQFLLWYDEGEERNRGNFPPRFSGRQFPNYSSELNVNALELEDSALYLCASSLTYRVTVSMNTEAFFGQGTRLTVV.

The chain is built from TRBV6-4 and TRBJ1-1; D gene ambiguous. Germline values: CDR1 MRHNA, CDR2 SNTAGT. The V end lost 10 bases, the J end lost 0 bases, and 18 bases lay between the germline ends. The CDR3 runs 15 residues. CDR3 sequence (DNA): TGTGCCACCACCGGACGGACTCCCGTGAACACTGAAGCTTTCTTT. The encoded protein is CATTGRTPVNTEAFF.

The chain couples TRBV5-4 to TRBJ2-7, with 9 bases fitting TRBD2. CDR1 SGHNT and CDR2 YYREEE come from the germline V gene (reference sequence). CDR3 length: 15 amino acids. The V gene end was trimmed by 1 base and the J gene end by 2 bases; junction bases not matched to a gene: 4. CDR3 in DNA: TGTGCCAGCAGCTTGTTCCTAGCGGGGACCTACGAGCAGTACTTC. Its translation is CASSLFLAGTYEQYF.

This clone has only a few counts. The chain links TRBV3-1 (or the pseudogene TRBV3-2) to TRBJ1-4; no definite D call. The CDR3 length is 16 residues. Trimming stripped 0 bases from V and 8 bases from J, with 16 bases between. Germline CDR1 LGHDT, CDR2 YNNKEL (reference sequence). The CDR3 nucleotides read TGTGCCAGCAGCCAAGATGCGAAGTTCGGTCGGGAAAAACTGTTTTTT. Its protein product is CASSQDAKFGREKLFF.

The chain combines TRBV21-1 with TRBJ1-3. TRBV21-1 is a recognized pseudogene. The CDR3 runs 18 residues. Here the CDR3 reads CASSKDSNALGRGNTIYF. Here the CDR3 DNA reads TGTGCCAGCAGCAAAGATTCTAATGCTCTCGGGAGGGGAAACACCATATATTTT.

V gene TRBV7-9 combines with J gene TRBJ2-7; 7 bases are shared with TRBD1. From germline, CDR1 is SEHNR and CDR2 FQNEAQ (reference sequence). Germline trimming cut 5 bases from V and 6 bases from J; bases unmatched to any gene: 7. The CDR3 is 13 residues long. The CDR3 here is CASSPLTGAEQYF. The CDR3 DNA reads TGTGCCAGCAGCCCCTTAACAGGGGCCGAGCAGTACTTC.

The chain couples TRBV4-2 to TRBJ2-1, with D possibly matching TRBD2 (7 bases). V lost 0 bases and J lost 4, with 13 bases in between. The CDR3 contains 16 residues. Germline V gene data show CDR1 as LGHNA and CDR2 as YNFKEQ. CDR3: CASSQDLGGAYNEQFF. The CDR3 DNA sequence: TGTGCCAGCAGCCAAGATTTGGGGGGGGCGTACAATGAGCAGTTCTTC.

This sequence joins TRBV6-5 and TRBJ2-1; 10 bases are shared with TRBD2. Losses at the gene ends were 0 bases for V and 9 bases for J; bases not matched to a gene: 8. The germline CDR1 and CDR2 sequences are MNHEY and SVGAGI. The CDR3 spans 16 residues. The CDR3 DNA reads TGTGCCAGCAGTTACTCAAGAGCGGGGGGGCGAGGTGAGCAGTTCTTC. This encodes CASSYSRAGGRGEQFF.

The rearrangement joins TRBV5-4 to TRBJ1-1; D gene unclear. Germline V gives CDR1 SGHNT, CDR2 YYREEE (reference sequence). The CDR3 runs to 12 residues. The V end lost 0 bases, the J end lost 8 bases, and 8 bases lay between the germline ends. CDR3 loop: CASSLGVGEAFF. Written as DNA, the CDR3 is TGTGCCAGCAGCTTGGGGGTGGGAGAAGCTTTCTTT. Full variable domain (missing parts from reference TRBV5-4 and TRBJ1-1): ETGVTQSPTHLIKTRGQQVTLRCSSQSGHNTVSWYQQALGQGPQFIFQYYREEENGRGNFPPRFSGLQFPNYSSELNVNALELDDSALYLCASSLGVGEAFFGQGTRLTVV.

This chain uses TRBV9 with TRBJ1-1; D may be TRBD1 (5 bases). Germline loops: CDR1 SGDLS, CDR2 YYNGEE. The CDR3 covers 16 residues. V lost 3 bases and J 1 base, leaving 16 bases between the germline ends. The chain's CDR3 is CASSADPTDTNTEAFF. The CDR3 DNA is TGTGCCAGCAGCGCAGACCCGACAGATACGAACACTGAAGCTTTCTTT.

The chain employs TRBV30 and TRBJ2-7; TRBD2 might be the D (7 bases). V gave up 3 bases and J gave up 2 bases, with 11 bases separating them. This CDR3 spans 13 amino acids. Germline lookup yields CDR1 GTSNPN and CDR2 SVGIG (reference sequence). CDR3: CAWRGGQTYEQYF. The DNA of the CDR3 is TGTGCCTGGAGGGGGGGGCAGACCTACGAGCAGTACTTC.

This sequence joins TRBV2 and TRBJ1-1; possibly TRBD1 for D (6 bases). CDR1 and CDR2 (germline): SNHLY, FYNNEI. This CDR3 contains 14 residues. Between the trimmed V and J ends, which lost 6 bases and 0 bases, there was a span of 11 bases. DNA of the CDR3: TGTGCCAGCAGAACAGGGACGGTGAACACTGAAGCTTTCTTT. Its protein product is CASRTGTVNTEAFF.

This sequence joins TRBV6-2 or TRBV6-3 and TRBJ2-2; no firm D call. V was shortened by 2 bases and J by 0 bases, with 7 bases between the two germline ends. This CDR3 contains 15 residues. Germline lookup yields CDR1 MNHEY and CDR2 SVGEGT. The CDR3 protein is CASSYRTTNTGELFF. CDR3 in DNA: TGTGCCAGCAGTTACAGGACGACGAACACCGGGGAGCTGTTTTTT.

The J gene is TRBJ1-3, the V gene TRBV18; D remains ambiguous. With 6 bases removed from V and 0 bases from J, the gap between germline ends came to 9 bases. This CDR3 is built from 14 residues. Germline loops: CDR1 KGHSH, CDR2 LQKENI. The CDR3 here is CASSRLDSGNTIYF. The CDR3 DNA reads TGTGCCAGCTCTCGACTCGACTCTGGAAACACCATATATTTT.